This T cell receptor beta chain was retrieved from a study of metastatic and nonmetastatic thyroid tumors (dated by TCRdb to about 2020). With regard to the full study: Repertoires were compared across peripheral blood and tumor or nodule tissue samples from malignant and benign thyroid patients.

Ten or more counts support this clone. Its antigen is currently not known. The sample holds no much larger clone one base away, and base qualities are not on file. Results and caveats for the whole study, not just this receptor: In both blood and tumor samples, malignant tumors were reported to have significantly higher TCR beta diversity than benign nodules.

Library generation was performed with PCR. The reads were generated on an Illumina HiSeq 4000. High-throughput sequencing was used to profile the TCR beta-chain CDR3 region of every patient. In the source study's methods: A classifier to discriminate distant-metastatic papillary thyroid cancer patients was built from CDR3 differences across clinicopathological groups. The Shannon index was used to assess repertoire diversity, and the Morisita-Horn index was used to assess tumor-blood repertoire similarity. TCRdb reanalyzed the raw reads on its own, using fastp at Q25 for trimming and MiXCR for clone calling, and kept in-frame beta chains. These V and J calls derive from TCRdb rather than the authors' analysis. Across this sample there are over 20,000 clones, with approximately 11% seen only once. The top ten hold roughly 7.6% of the sample. No treatment had been received by any patient before thyroid surgery. The study retrospectively analysed patient clinical samples collected from the early 2010s to the late 2010s using T-cell receptor beta sequencing.

This TCR came from a female donor with papillary thyroid cancer or a benign thyroid nodule (not recorded which). Some clones in this sample may be carry-over from other donors' samples. The material sequenced was blood.

The CDR3 here reads CSAPGSSLAPEGDTQYF. The DNA reads TGCAGTGCTCCTGGGAGCTCACTAGCGCCTGAAGGGGATACGCAGTATTTT. The sequence links TRBV20-1 to TRBJ2-3, with TRBD2 matching 7 junction bases. Including the terminal cysteine and phenylalanine, the CDR3 comprises 17 residues. The kept DNA is CDR3 alone, 51 bases in frame from the first base. Looking up the germline V gene (reference sequence) yields CDR1 DFQATT and CDR2 SNEGSKA. Trimmed from V: 5 bases; trimmed from J: 6 bases; junction bases lacking a gene match: 20.